This TCR beta chain was sequenced for a study of blood T cells in healthy people across ages. Deletions cut 3 bases from V and 1 base from J, with 18 bases between. Germline lookup yields CDR1 SGHDN and CDR2 FVKESK. This CDR3 spans 17 amino acids. Then a second PCR, running about 6 to 11 cycles, was carried out with a sample-barcoded 5' primer and a J-beta primer mix. TCRdb re-called the 5' RACE reads through MiXCR, storing one row per CDR3 protein. Here the sample spans hundreds of thousands of distinct CDR3 sequences, 58% being singletons. This clonotype was detected a few times. The chain employs TRBV14 and TRBJ1-1; no reliable D call. This clonotype originated in a man aged 60-69 years in good health. The sequencing input was blood. The CDR3 is CASSHPRRASGNTEAFF. CDR3 DNA: TGTGCCAGCAGCCACCCGAGAAGGGCCAGCGGGAACACTGAAGCTTTCTTT.